The sequence of this T cell receptor (beta chain) was determined in a study of T-cell reconstitution after alpha-beta-depleted transplantation in children. General study findings and limits: Surviving thymic progenitors and recipient T cells were the source of high TCRbeta diversity at day 60 in some patients. In patients about two months after transplant, alpha-beta T cells reportedly arose from several hundred expanded graft clones. A year had passed since transplant, and T-cell counts and diversity by then came mostly from newly produced T cells.

This sample's TCRbeta library carried unique molecular identifier barcodes. MiXCR, applied by TCRdb to the PCR reads, yields one record per CDR3 protein. The sample includes hundreds of thousands of distinct CDR3 sequences, roughly 17% of them seen just once. CDR3 length equals 13 residues. V was pared by 6 bases and J by 4 bases, with 3 bases of the junction left unmatched. In germline, CDR1 is ENHRY, CDR2 SYGVKD. This clonotype showed up just a few times. Its antigen is not known. The TCR comes from a boy in the first two years of life who had a stem cell transplant for Wiskott-Aldrich syndrome, so the T cells may come from the graft donor. This chain connects TRBV10-3 to TRBJ2-5; 9 bases are shared with TRBD2. Sequenced here: PBMCs, mostly from graft donor cells, sampled 360 days after TCRalphabeta/CD19-depleted stem cell transplant. CDR3 nucleotides: TGTGCCATCAGGAGGCGGGAGGGAGAGACCCAGTACTTC. It is translated as CAIRRREGETQYF.